This entry is about one T cell receptor beta chain. Antigen unknown. MiXCR, applied by TCRdb to the 5' RACE reads, yields one record per CDR3 protein. This sample has hundreds of thousands of distinct CDR3 sequences, with about 20% found just once. This specimen comes from a study of T-cell memory formation after mild COVID-19. Study results and limitations: CD4+ contracting clones lay mainly in CM and EM, CD8+ ones in EMRA.

The CDR3 runs to 14 residues. Germline V lookup: CDR1 DFQATT, CDR2 SNEGSKA (reference sequence). Trimming shortened V by 4 bases and J by 4 bases, and 16 bases separated the two germline ends. The TCR was taken from an adult woman who had mild COVID-19 (a few samples of this study predate the infection). Cell type and time point are not known. The sample comprised PBMCs or a T cell subset sorted from them (not recorded which). The rearrangement uses TRBV20-1 and TRBJ1-1; TRBD1 is a possible D gene (5 bases). CDR3 sequence (DNA): TGCAGTGCTACAGATGACGGGGGAATCACTGAAGCTTTCTTT. Protein: CSATDDGGITEAFF.